The clone carrying this T cell receptor beta chain was seen a handful of times. The J segment lost 5 bases and the V segment lost 2 bases, leaving 4 bases of the junction unmatched. Germline CDR1 reads SGHRS; CDR2 reads YFSETQ. The CDR3 is made up of 14 amino acids. Time point specified: newly diagnosed GD, antithyroid drugs for less than 3 months. With RNA extracted from PBMCs as input, the TCR library was made. This sample is part of a study of regulatory T cells in long-lasting Graves disease. On the study more broadly: Patients newly diagnosed with Graves' had been on antithyroid drugs for under 3 months.

Libraries of TCR beta came from iRepertoire HTBI primers plus Arm-PCR of CDR3 regions. Via MiXCR, TCRdb re-called the multiplex PCR reads, giving one row per CDR3 protein. Among about 460,000 distinct CDR3 sequences, 12% to 15% were seen once, and the ten largest hold roughly 15%. This sample was shared with a second study, whose subject was T cells in Graves' hyperthyroidism and ophthalmopathy. Per that study: The HTBI primer set was used in a first-round RT-PCR of the TCR CDR3.

The chain is built from TRBV5-1 and TRBJ2-5, with 9 bases identical to TRBD2. Here the sequenced sample was peripheral blood mononuclear cells (PBMCs), taken at new diagnosis, from a patient treated with antithyroid drugs. This receptor was obtained from a woman between 50 and 59 years old with Graves disease. CDR3 DNA: TGCGCCAGCAGCTTAGCGGGAGGTTATGAGACCCAGTACTTC. Its protein is CASSLAGGYETQYF.